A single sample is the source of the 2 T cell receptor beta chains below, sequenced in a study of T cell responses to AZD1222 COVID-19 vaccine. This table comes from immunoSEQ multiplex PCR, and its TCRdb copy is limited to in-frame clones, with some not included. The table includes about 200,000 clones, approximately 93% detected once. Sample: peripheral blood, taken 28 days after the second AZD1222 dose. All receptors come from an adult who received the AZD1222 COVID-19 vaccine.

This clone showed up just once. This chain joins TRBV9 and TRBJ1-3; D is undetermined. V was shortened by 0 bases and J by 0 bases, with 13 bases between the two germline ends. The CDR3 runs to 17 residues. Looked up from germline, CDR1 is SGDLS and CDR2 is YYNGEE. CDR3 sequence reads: CASSVGPSSISGNTIYF. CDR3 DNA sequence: TGTGCCAGCAGCGTAGGCCCCTCCAGCATCTCTGGAAACACCATATATTTT.

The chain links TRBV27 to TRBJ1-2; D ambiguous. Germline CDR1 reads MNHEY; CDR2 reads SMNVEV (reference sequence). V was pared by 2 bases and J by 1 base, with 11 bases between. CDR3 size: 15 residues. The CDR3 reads CASSLGSRLNYGYTF. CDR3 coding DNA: TGTGCCAGCAGTTTAGGCAGCCGACTTAACTATGGCTACACCTTC.